Below, 10 T cell receptor beta chains from the same sample are listed, as sequenced in a study of blood T cell repertoires in COVID-19. TCRdb's copy holds only in-frame clones and misses some; the assay was immunoSEQ multiplex PCR. The data show 130,000 to 150,000 clones, over 75% seen once. Input material: peripheral blood. Every receptor here comes from a man aged 70 or older with acute or convalescent COVID-19.

In the case of this clone: Additional DNA sequences in this sample encode the identical CDR3. The chain is built from TRBV5-1 and TRBJ2-5; 11 nucleotides line up with TRBD2. This CDR3 contains 14 residues. The ends lost 0 bases at V and 5 bases at J; junction bases unmatched: 0. Germline V gene sequence: CDR1 SGHRS, CDR2 YFSETQ. The CDR3 sequence: CASSLGLAGETQYF. CDR3 bases: TGCGCCAGCAGCTTGGGACTAGCGGGGGAGACCCAGTACTTC.

The rearrangement joins TRBV6-8 to TRBJ2-2; 14 positions match TRBD2. The germline CDR1 and CDR2 sequences are MNHGY and SAAAGT. This CDR3 is 16 amino acids long. Trimming at V came to 9 bases and at J to 7 bases, leaving 10 bases not matched to a gene. The CDR3 region has the DNA TGTGCCAGGACCCTTGGGACTAGCGGGAGAAACGGGGAGCTGTTTTTT. Translation gives CARTLGTSGRNGELFF.

The genes are TRBV5-5 and TRBJ1-4, with D unresolved. This CDR3 is 15 amino acids long. Germline V gives CDR1 SGHKS, CDR2 YYEKEE (reference sequence). V was pared by 2 bases and J by 1 base, with 9 bases between. The CDR3 region has the DNA TGTGCCAGCAGCTTCTTGGCCCAAACTAATGAAAAACTGTTTTTT. Translated: CASSFLAQTNEKLFF. Together with reference TRBV5-5 and TRBJ1-4, the CDR3 gives the full variable domain: DAGVTQSPTHLIKTRGQQVTLRCSPISGHKSVSWYQQVLGQGPQFIFQYYEKEERGRGNFPDRFSARQFPNYSSELNVNALLLGDSALYLCASSFLAQTNEKLFFGSGTQLSVL.

The chain is built from TRBV4-1 and TRBJ1-6; tentatively, D is TRBD1 (5 bases). Germline V lookup: CDR1 MGHRA, CDR2 YSYEKL. V was clipped by 0 bases and J by 0 bases, with 9 bases between them. This CDR3 contains 17 residues. DNA for the CDR3: TGCGCCAGCAGCCAAGACTCACAGGCCTCCTATAATTCACCCCTCCACTTT. Protein product: CASSQDSQASYNSPLHF.

The table lists this clone with many counts. CDR3 sequence reads: CASSQPTSGVYEQYF. The CDR3 region has the DNA TGCGCCAGCAGCCAGCCGACTAGCGGGGTCTACGAGCAGTACTTC. The chain couples TRBV4-1 to TRBJ2-7; 11 positions agree with TRBD2. From germline, CDR1 is MGHRA and CDR2 YSYEKL. V lost 3 bases to trimming and J lost 3 bases; unmatched junction nucleotides: 4. The CDR3 contains 15 residues.

The V call is TRBV5-8, the J call TRBJ1-1; TRBD1 aligns across 10 bases. Germline trimming cut 4 bases from V and 1 base from J; bases unmatched to any gene: 4. The CDR3 runs to 15 residues. Germline CDR1 is SGHTS and CDR2 is YDEGEE. The CDR3 nucleotides are TGTGCCAGCAGCGACGGACAGGGGGGGAACACTGAAGCTTTCTTT. Protein: CASSDGQGGNTEAFF.

J is TRBJ1-1 and V is TRBV3-1 (or the pseudogene TRBV3-2); tentatively, D is TRBD1 (5 bases). The CDR3 is 16 amino acids. Germline values: CDR1 LGHDT, CDR2 YNNKEL (reference sequence). V was clipped by 3 bases and J by 1 base, with 15 bases between them. CDR3 in DNA: TGTGCCAGCAGCCAGGAATCTTCTACAGGGAACACTGAAGCTTTCTTT. It encodes CASSQESSTGNTEAFF.

The gene calls are TRBV4-2 and TRBJ2-5; 8 bases fit TRBD1. V gave up 2 bases and J gave up 1 base; unmatched junction bases: 6. Germline V lookup: CDR1 LGHNA, CDR2 YNFKEQ. This CDR3 region has 16 residues. Here the CDR3 DNA reads TGTGCCAGCAGCCAAATTCATCAGGGGGCCCAAGAGACCCAGTACTTC. Encoded protein: CASSQIHQGAQETQYF.

The chain carries TRBV10-1 and TRBJ2-7, with 14 bases matching TRBD2. Germline V gene data show CDR1 as WNHNN and CDR2 as SYGVQD (reference sequence). V was clipped by 7 bases and J by 7 bases; unmatched bases: 12. The CDR3 consists of 16 residues. As DNA, the CDR3 is TGCGCCAGCACCGCCGGGACTAGCGGGAGCCGAAGGGAGCAGTACTTC. Translated: CASTAGTSGSRREQYF.

V and J are TRBV5-1 and TRBJ1-4, with TRBD1 matching 8 bases. V was pared by 4 bases and J by 5 bases, with 7 bases of the junction left unmatched. The V gene's germline CDR1 is SGHRS and CDR2 YFSETQ. The CDR3 runs 15 residues. The CDR3 DNA follows: TGCGCCAGCAGCGTAGGACAGGGTATGAATGAAAAACTGTTTTTT. Residues: CASSVGQGMNEKLFF.